The sequence of this T cell receptor beta chain was determined in a study of blood T cell repertoires in COVID-19 (dated by TCRdb to about 2020). About the investigation overall: Samples from collaborators originated in the United States, Italy and Spain and spanned both the acute and convalescent phases of COVID-19. Deeply sampled blood TCRbeta repertoires from subjects exposed to, actively infected with, or recovered from COVID-19 were included in the dataset. A de-identified subject ID, COVID-19 status, age in years and sex were almost always included in the sample metadata. A freely available public database, intended as a resource for researchers studying the immune response to SARS-CoV-2, is where the repertoires were released. The samples were drawn from the first 160 participants of the ongoing ImmuneRACE study and from 950 to 1,500 subjects provided by 6 global collaborators. HLA class I and class II types, where available, came from metadata supplied by the sample provider rather than from assay-based typing. The prospective study material was composed of cDNA or gDNA derived from T cells, B-cell-depleted T cells, or PBMCs. Broad study findings and their caveats: The amount of clinical and demographic metadata varied by source and participant and was provided uncurated.

On this clone itself: The target of this receptor is not known. Base quality data are lacking; no much larger clone is found one base away.

TCRbeta CDR3 regions were amplified from genomic DNA by means of the immunoSEQ Assay, a bias-controlled multiplex PCR. Regarding the original processing steps: The number of nucleated cells in each sample was estimated from the amplification of reference gene primers within the assay. To quantify the absolute abundance of each unique TCRbeta CDR3 rearrangement, sequence reads were collapsed and filtered. Productive Simpson clonality was computed per sample as the square root of Simpson's diversity index over productive rearrangements. TCRdb took over this immuneACCESS table, retaining in-frame rearrangements with V and J assigned. Such tables are incomplete; in checked studies, under half of the missing clones stem from an unresolved V gene, and the remainder is unexplained. For V, J and clone size, that table is used; D and trimming come from the DNA. For this sample the table gives about 270,000 clones, of which around 93% were detected only once. Approximately 2.7% of the sample is in the top ten clones.

V loses 7 bases of germline sequence and J loses 0 bases, and the interval between the two ends is 13 bases. Taken from the germline V gene, the CDR1 and CDR2 loops are MDHEN and SYDVKM. Measured from the cysteine to the phenylalanine, the CDR3 is 15 residues long. The entry retains the CDR3 DNA only, 45 bases that are in frame from base 1. Participants in the prospective study were enrolled through a virtual design, were aged roughly 18 to 90 years, and lived in roughly 24 United States geographic areas. Cohort assignment in the prospective study relied on participant-reported clinical history from a screening survey and a study questionnaire. Exposed participants had been in contact, within 2 weeks of entering the study, with a person who had a PCR-confirmed or clinician-diagnosed case of COVID-19. In the prospective study, mobile phlebotomists collected whole blood, serum and a nasopharyngeal or oropharyngeal swab from each participant. Over an approximately 2-month period, participants in the prospective study had the option of providing additional blood draws and questionnaires. Before DNA extraction, blood samples from the prospective study were shipped at room temperature or frozen.

The chain employs TRBV28 and TRBJ1-5; TRBD1 is possibly the D segment (6 matching bases). The clonotype comes from a man aged 40-49 years who had been exposed to COVID-19. The source material was PBMCs or T cells enriched from blood (not recorded which). The DNA is TGTGCCAGCAATAACAGGGCATATAGCAATCAGCCCCAGCATTTT. Its translation reads: CASNNRAYSNQPQHF.